Sequencing of this T cell receptor beta chain was carried out in a study of T cell changes during pregnancy in multiple sclerosis. CDR3 length: 13 amino acids. V lost 4 bases, J lost 9 bases, and 5 bases stayed unmatched. Germline V gene sequence: CDR1 SGHRS, CDR2 YFSETQ. TCRdb's copy holds only in-frame clones and misses some; the assay was immunoSEQ multiplex PCR. The sample holds more than 55,000 clones; about 90% are singletons and the top ten take roughly 6.5%. The receptor was isolated from a female donor in good health, enrolled as a control in a pregnancy study. The rearrangement joins TRBV5-1 to TRBJ2-1; 9 nucleotides agree with TRBD2. The sequencing here drew on peripheral blood, taken in the third trimester of pregnancy. The CDR3 sequence is CASSQRGEVEQFF. CDR3 sequence (DNA): TGCGCCAGCAGCCAGCGGGGGGAGGTTGAGCAGTTCTTC.